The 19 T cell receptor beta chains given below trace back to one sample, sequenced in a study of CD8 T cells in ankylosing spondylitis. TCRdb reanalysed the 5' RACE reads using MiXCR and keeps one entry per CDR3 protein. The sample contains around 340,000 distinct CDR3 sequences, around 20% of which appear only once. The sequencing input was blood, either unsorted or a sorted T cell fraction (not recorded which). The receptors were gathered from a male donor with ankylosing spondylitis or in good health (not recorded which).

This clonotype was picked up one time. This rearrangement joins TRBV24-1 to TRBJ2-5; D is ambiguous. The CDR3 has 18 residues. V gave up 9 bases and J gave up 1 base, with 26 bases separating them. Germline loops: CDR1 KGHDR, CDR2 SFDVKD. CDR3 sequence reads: CATLSLVLMDTRQETQYF. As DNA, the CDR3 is TGTGCCACCCTCTCCCTAGTTTTGATGGATACTCGCCAAGAGACCCAGTACTTC.

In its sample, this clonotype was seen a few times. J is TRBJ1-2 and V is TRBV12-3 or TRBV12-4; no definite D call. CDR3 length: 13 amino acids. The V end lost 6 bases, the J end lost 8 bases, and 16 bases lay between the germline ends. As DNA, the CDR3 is TGTGCCAGCAGCCCTGTGGTCCTAGGGGGCTACACCTTC. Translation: CASSPVVLGGYTF.

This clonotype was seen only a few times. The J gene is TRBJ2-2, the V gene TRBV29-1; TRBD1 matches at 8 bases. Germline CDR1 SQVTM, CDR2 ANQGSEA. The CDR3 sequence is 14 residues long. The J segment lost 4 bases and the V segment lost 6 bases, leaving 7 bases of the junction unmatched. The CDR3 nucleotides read TGCAGCGTGGAGGACAGGGCGTTCACCGGGGAGCTGTTTTTT. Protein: CSVEDRAFTGELFF.

CDR3 amino acids: CASSLGPGQGAEDTQYF. The CDR3 DNA sequence: TGTGCCAGCAGTTTGGGCCCGGGACAGGGGGCGGAAGATACGCAGTATTTT. The chain joins TRBV28 to TRBJ2-3; 12 positions match TRBD1. There are 17 residues in the CDR3. CDR1 and CDR2 from the germline V gene are MDHEN and SYDVKM. J gave up 5 bases and V 3 bases, and 9 bases lay outside the gene matches.

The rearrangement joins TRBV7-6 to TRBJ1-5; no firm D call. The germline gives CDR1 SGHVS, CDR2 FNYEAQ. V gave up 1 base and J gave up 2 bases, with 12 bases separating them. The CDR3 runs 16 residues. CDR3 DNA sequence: TGTGCCAGCAGCTTAGGGGGAGACTACGGCAATCAGCCCCAGCATTTT. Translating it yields CASSLGGDYGNQPQHF.

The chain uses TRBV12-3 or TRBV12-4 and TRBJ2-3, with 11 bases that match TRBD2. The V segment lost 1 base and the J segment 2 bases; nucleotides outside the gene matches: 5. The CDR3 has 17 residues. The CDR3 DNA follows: TGTGCCAGCAGTTTAGTGGGACTAGCGGCCTACACAGATACGCAGTATTTT. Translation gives CASSLVGLAAYTDTQYF.

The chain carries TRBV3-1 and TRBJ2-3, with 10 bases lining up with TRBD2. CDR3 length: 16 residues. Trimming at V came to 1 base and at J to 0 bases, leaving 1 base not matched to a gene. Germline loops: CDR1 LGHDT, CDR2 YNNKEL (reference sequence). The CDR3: CASSQGLAGSTDTQYF. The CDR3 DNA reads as TGTGCCAGCAGCCAAGGACTAGCGGGTAGCACAGATACGCAGTATTTT.

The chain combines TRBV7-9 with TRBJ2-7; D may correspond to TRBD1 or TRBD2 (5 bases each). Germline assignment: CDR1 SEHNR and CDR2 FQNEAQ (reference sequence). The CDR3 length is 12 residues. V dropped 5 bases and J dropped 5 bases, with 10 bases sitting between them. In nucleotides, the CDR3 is TGTGCCAGCAGCGCGCAGGGACACGAGCAGTACTTC. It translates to CASSAQGHEQYF. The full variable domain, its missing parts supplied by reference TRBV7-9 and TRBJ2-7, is DTGVSQNPRHKITKRGQNVTFRCDPISEHNRLYWYRQTLGQGPEFLTYFQNEAQLEKSRLLSDRFSAERPKGSFSTLEIQRTEQGDSAMYLCASSAQGHEQYFGPGTRLTVT.

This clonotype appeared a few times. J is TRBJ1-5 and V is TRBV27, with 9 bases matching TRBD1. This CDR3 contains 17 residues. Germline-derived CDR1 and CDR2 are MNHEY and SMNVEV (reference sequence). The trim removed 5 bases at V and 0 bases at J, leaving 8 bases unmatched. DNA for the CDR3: TGTGCCAGCAGTCCTCGGGACAGGGTTTATAGCAATCAGCCCCAGCATTTT. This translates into CASSPRDRVYSNQPQHF.

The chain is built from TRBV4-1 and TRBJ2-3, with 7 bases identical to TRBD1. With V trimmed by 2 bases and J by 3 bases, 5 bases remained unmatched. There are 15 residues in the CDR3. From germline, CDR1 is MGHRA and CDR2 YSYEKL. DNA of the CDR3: TGCGCCAGCAGCCAAAGGACAGGAACTACAGATACGCAGTATTTT. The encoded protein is CASSQRTGTTDTQYF.

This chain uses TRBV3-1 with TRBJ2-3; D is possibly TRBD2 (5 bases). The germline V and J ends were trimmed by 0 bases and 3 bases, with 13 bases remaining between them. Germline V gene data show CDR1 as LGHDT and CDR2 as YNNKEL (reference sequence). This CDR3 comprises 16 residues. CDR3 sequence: CASSQDWVLVTDTQYF. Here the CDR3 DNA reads TGTGCCAGCAGCCAAGATTGGGTACTAGTTACAGATACGCAGTATTTT.

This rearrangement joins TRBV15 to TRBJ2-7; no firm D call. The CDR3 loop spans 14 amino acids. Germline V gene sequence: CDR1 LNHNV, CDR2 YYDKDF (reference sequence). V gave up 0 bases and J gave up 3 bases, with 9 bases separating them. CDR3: CATSRDMGYYEQYF. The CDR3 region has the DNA TGTGCCACCAGCAGAGATATGGGTTACTACGAGCAGTACTTC.

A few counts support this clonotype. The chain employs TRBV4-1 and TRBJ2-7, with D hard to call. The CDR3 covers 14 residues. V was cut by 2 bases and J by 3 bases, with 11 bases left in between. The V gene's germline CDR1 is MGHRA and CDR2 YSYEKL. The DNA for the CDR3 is TGCGCCAGCAGCCAAAATGTAGATTTCTACGAGCAGTACTTC. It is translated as CASSQNVDFYEQYF.

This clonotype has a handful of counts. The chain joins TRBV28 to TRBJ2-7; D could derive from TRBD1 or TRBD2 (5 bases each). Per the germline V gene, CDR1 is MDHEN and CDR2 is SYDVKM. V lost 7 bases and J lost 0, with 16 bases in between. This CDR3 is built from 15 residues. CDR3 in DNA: TGTGCCAGCACCCCGGTTGGGGGAGTCTCCTACGAGCAGTACTTC. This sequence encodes CASTPVGGVSYEQYF.

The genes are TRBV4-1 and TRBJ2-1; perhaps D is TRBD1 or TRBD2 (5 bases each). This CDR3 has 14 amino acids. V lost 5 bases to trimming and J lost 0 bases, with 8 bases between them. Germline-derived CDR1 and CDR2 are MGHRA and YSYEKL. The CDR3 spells CASSWDLSYNEQFF. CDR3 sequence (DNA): TGCGCCAGCAGCTGGGACCTCTCCTACAATGAGCAGTTCTTC.

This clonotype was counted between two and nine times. CDR3 residues: CASSQSPSSYNEQFF. CDR3 in DNA: TGTGCCAGCAGCCAATCACCGAGCTCCTACAATGAGCAGTTCTTC. V and J are TRBV5-5 and TRBJ2-1; D is undetermined. The CDR3 spans 15 residues. V lost 4 bases and J 0 bases, leaving 11 bases between the germline ends. Germline V lookup: CDR1 SGHKS, CDR2 YYEKEE (reference sequence).

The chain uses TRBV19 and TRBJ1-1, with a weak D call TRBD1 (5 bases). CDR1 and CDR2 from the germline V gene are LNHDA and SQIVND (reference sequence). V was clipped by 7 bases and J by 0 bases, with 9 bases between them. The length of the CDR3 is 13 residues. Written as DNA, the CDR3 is TGTGCCAGTAATCAGGGTTTGAACACTGAAGCTTTCTTT. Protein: CASNQGLNTEAFF.

The CDR3 here is CASSLLAGLVDTQYF. The CDR3, as DNA: TGTGCCAGCAGTCTCCTAGCGGGGCTTGTAGATACGCAGTATTTT. V and J are TRBV27 and TRBJ2-3, with 9 bases fitting TRBD2. From germline, CDR1 is MNHEY and CDR2 SMNVEV (reference sequence). The CDR3 extends over 15 amino acids. The ends lost 5 bases at V and 5 bases at J; junction bases unmatched: 8.

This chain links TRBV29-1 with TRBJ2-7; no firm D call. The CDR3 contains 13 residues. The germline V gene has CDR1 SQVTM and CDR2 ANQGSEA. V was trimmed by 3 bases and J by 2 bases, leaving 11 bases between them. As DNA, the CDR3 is TGCAGCGTTGAGATGAAGACACCCTACGAGCAGTACTTC. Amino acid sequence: CSVEMKTPYEQYF.